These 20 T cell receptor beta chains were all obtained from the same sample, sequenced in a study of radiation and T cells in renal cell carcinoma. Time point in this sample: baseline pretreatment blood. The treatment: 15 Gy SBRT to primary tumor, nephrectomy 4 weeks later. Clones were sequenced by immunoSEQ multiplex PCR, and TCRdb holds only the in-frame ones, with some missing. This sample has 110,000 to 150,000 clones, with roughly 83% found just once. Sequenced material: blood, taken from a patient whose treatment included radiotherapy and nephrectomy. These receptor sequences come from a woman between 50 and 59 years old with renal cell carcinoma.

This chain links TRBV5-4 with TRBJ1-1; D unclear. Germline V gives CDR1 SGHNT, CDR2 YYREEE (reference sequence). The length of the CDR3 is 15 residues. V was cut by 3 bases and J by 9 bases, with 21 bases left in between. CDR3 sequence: CASSSVTPPQVKAFF. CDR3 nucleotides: TGTGCCAGCAGCTCGGTTACACCCCCTCAGGTGAAAGCTTTCTTT.

CDR3 nucleotides: TGTGCCAGCAGCCAAGACGGGCTTGGTACGCAGTATTTT. This codes for CASSQDGLGTQYF. The V and J genes are TRBV14 and TRBJ2-3; no definite D call. V lost 0 bases and J lost 8, with 9 bases in between. This CDR3 has 13 residues. Germline CDR1 SGHDN, CDR2 FVKESK.

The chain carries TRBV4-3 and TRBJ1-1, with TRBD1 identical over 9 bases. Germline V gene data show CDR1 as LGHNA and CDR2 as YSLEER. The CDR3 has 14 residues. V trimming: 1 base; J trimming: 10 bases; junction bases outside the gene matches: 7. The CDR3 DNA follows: TGCGCCAGCAGCCAAGTGGGGACAGGGTGGGGAGCTTTCTTT. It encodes CASSQVGTGWGAFF.

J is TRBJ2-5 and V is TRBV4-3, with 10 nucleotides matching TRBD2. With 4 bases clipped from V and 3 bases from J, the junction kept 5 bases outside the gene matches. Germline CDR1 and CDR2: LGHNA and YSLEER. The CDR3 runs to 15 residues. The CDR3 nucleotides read TGCGCCAGCAGCCCCAGCGGGAGGGCCGAAGAGACCCAGTACTTC. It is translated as CASSPSGRAEETQYF.

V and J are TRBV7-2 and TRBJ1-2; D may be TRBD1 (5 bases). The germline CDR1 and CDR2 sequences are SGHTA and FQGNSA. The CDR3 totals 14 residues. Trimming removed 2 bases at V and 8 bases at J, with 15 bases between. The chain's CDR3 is CASSLSYRGDGYTF. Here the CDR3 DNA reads TGTGCCAGCAGCTTATCGTATAGGGGAGACGGCTACACCTTC.

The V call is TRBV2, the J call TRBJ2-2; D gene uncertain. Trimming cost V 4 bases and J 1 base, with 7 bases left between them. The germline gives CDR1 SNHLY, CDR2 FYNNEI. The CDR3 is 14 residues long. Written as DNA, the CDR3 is TGTGCCAGCAGTGTGGCTAAGAACACCGGGGAGCTGTTTTTT. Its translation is CASSVAKNTGELFF.

The CDR3: CASSLRQGNQPQHF. In nucleotides, the CDR3 is TGTGCCAGCAGTTTAAGACAGGGCAATCAGCCCCAGCATTTT. The chain uses TRBV6-5 and TRBJ1-5; possibly TRBD1 for D (6 bases). This CDR3 has 14 amino acids. V lost 4 bases to trimming and J lost 2 bases, with 9 bases between them. Germline CDR1 is MNHEY and CDR2 is SVGAGI.

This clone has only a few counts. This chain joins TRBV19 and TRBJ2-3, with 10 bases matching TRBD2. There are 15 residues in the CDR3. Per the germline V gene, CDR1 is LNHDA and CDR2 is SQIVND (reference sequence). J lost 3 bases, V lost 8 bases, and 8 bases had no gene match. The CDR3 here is CASRAGGPQTDTQYF. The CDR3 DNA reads TGTGCCAGTCGAGCGGGAGGGCCCCAGACAGATACGCAGTATTTT.

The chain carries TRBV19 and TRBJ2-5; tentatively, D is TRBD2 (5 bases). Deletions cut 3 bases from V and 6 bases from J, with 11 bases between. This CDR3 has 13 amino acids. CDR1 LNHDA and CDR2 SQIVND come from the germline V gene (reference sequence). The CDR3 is CASSMSGGKTQYF. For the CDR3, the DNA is TGTGCCAGTAGTATGTCAGGAGGAAAGACCCAGTACTTC.

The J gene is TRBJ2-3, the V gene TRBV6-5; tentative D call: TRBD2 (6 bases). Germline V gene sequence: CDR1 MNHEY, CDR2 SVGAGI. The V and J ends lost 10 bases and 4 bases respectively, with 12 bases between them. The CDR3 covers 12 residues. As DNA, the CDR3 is TGTGCCACAGGGCCGGGAGCAGATACGCAGTATTTT. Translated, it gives CATGPGADTQYF.

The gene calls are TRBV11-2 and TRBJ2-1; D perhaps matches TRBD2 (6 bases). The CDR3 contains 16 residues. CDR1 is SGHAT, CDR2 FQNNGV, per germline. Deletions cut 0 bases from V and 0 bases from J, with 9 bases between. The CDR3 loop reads CASSLDQGGSYNEQFF. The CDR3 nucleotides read TGTGCCAGCAGCTTAGATCAGGGAGGCTCCTACAATGAGCAGTTCTTC.

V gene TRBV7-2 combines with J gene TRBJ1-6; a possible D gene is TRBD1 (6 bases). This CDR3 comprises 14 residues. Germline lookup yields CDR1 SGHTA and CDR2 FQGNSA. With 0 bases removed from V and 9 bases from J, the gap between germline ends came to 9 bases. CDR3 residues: CASSLAQGSSPLHF. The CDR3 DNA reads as TGTGCCAGCAGCTTAGCACAGGGTAGTTCACCCCTCCACTTT.

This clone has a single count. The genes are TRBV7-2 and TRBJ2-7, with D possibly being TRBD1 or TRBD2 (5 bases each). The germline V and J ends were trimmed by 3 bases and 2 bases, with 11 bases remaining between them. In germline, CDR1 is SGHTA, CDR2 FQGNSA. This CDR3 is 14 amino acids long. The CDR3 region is CASSFRDGTYEQYF. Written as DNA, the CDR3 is TGTGCCAGCAGCTTTCGGGACGGTACCTACGAGCAGTACTTC.

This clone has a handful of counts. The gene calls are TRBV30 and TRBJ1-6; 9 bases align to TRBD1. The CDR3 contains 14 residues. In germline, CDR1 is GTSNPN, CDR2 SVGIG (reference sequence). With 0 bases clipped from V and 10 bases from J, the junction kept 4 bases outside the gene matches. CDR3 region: CAWSVGGTGSPLHF. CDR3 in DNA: TGTGCCTGGAGTGTGGGGGGGACAGGGTCACCCCTCCACTTT.

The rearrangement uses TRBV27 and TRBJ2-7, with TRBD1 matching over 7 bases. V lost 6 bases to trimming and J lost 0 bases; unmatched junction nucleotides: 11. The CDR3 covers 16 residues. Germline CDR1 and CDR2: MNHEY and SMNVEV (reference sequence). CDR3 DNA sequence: TGTGCCAGCAGCGAGGGAATGACAGGGCACTCCTACGAGCAGTACTTC. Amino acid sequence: CASSEGMTGHSYEQYF.

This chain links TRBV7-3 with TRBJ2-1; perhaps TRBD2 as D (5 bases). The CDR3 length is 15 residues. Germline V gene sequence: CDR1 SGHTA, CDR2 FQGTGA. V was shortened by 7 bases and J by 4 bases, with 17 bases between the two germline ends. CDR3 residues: CASTKTASPYNEQFF. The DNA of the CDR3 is TGTGCCAGCACCAAGACGGCTAGCCCTTACAATGAGCAGTTCTTC. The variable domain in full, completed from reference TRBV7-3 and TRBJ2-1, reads GAGVSQTPSNKVTEKGKYVELRCDPISGHTALYWYRQSLGQGPEFLIYFQGTGAADDSGLPNDRFFAVRPEGSVSTLKIQRTERGDSAVYLCASTKTASPYNEQFFGPGTRLTVL.

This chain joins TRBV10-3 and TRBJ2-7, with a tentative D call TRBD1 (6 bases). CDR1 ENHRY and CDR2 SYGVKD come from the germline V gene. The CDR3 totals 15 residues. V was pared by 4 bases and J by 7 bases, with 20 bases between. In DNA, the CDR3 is TGTGCCATCAGTGTTAGACAGGACCTAAGGGGTGAGCAGTACTTC. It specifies CAISVRQDLRGEQYF.

This CDR3 reads CASSEGQLYEQYF. The CDR3 DNA is TGTGCCAGCAGTGAGGGACAGCTCTACGAGCAGTACTTC. The chain links TRBV6-6 to TRBJ2-7; the match to TRBD1 covers 7 bases. CDR3 length: 13 residues. The V gene end was trimmed by 5 bases and the J gene end by 3 bases; junction bases not matched to a gene: 4. CDR1 and CDR2 from the germline V gene are MNHNY and SVGAGI (reference sequence).

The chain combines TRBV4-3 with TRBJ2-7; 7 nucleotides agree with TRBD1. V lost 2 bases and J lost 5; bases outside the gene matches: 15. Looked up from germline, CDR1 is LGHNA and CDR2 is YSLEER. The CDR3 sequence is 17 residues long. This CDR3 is CASSQPPSQGWRNEQYF. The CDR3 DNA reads TGCGCCAGCAGCCAACCCCCTTCACAGGGGTGGAGGAACGAGCAGTACTTC.

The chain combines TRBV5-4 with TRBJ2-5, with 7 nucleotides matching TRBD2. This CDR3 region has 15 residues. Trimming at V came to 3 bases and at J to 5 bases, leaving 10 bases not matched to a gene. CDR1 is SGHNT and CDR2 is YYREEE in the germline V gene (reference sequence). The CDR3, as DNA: TGTGCCAGCAGCTCACCCGAAGCGGGACCGGAGACCCAGTACTTC. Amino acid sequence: CASSSPEAGPETQYF. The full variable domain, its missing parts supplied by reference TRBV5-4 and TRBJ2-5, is ETGVTQSPTHLIKTRGQQVTLRCSSQSGHNTVSWYQQALGQGPQFIFQYYREEENGRGNFPPRFSGLQFPNYSSELNVNALELDDSALYLCASSSPEAGPETQYFGPGTRLLVL.